This T cell receptor (beta chain) appears in the sequencing data of a study of vaccination and CD4 T cells after COVID-19. The Oncomine TCR Beta short-read assay generated sequence data from the DNA of cultured CD4+ T cells. TCRdb reprocessed the PCR reads with MiXCR, giving one entry per CDR3 protein. The data hold fewer than 12,000 distinct CDR3 sequences, with about 20% observed a single time. This clonotype turned up a few times. As yet, its antigen is unknown. CDR3 size: 13 residues. V was pared by 4 bases and J by 4 bases, with 0 bases of the junction left unmatched. Germline V gene lookup returns CDR1 MNHEY and CDR2 SVGEGT. Treatment in this sample: roughly ten-day PBMC culture with coronavirus spike peptide pools or control peptides (ViraFEST assay).

This chain links TRBV6-2 or TRBV6-3 with TRBJ2-3; 9 nucleotides match TRBD2. Sequenced here: CD4+ T cells from blood, cultured in vitro, sampled after SARS-CoV-2 vaccination. The sequence was obtained from a human donor who had recovered from COVID-19. CDR3 nucleotide sequence: TGTGCCAGCAGTTCTAGCGGGGCAGATACGCAGTATTTT. Encoded protein: CASSSSGADTQYF.